This T cell receptor (beta chain) was captured by sequencing in a study of T cells after yellow fever vaccination. At least ten counts were recorded for this clonotype. CDR1 is MGHRA, CDR2 YSYEKL, per germline. CDR3 length equals 15 residues. V was shortened by 0 bases and J by 4 bases, with 10 bases between the two germline ends. One entry per CDR3 protein, called by TCRdb with MiXCR from the 5' RACE reads. The sample carries about 220,000 distinct CDR3 sequences, 3% to 4% recorded once. The rearrangement joins TRBV4-1 to TRBJ1-3; D not certain. Sequences were derived from CD4+ T cells sorted from PBMCs, sampled 10 days after the yellow fever booster vaccination. The source of this sequence is a man between 18 and 29 years old who received the YFV17D yellow fever vaccine. The CDR3 spells CASSQDPGVGNTIYF. CDR3 in DNA: TGCGCCAGCAGCCAAGATCCCGGGGTCGGAAACACCATATATTTT.